Each of the 21 T cell receptor beta chains below was sequenced from the same sample in a study of cytomegalovirus exposure and HLA in healthy donors. A multiplex PCR was run with 60 Vbeta primers and 13 Jbeta primers. Data came from immunoSEQ multiplex PCR; TCRdb stores just in-frame clones and leaves some out. The sample records some 90,000 clones, roughly 73% being singletons. Specimen: PBMCs. The receptor source for this set is a boy younger than 18 in good health and CMV-seronegative.

The V gene is TRBV7-2, the J gene TRBJ2-1; D may be TRBD1 (5 bases). The germline V gene has CDR1 SGHTA and CDR2 FQGNSA. Trimming left V 5 bases short and J 6 bases short, with 11 bases between. The CDR3 covers 13 residues. The CDR3 protein is CASSADRINEQFF. The CDR3 DNA sequence: TGTGCCAGCAGCGCCGACAGAATCAATGAGCAGTTCTTC. Full variable domain (remainder filled in from reference TRBV7-2 and TRBJ2-1): GAGVSQSPSNKVTEKGKDVELRCDPISGHTALYWYRQSLGQGLEFLIYFQGNSAPDKSGLPSDRFSAERTGGSVSTLTIQRTQQEDSAVYLCASSADRINEQFFGPGTRLTVL.

The chain joins TRBV28 to TRBJ2-1, with D possibly matching TRBD1 (6 bases). The germline V gene encodes CDR1 MDHEN and CDR2 SYDVKM. V was clipped by 6 bases and J by 7 bases, with 19 bases between them. This CDR3 is 15 amino acids long. The CDR3 protein is CASSKETGTLNEQFF. CDR3 nucleotides: TGTGCCAGCAGCAAGGAAACAGGGACCCTTAATGAGCAGTTCTTC.

The chain employs TRBV29-1 and TRBJ2-7; 9 positions match TRBD2. CDR1 and CDR2 from the germline V gene are SQVTM and ANQGSEA. The CDR3 totals 13 residues. Trimming at V came to 6 bases and at J to 7 bases, leaving 10 bases not matched to a gene. CDR3 region: CSVGGGLAPEQYF. The CDR3 DNA sequence: TGCAGCGTGGGGGGCGGACTAGCGCCTGAGCAGTACTTC.

This sequence joins TRBV11-1 and TRBJ2-1; 8 positions agree with TRBD2. The CDR3 sequence is 14 residues long. V shed 5 bases, J shed 15 bases, and the junction held 15 bases outside the gene matches. Germline CDR1 is SGHAT and CDR2 is FQDESV (reference sequence). The CDR3 nucleotides are TGTGCCAGCAGCGACCAACGACAGGCGGGGGGTGGGTTCTTC. It translates to CASSDQRQAGGGFF. Full variable domain (outside the CDR3, taken from reference TRBV11-1 and TRBJ2-1): EAEVAQSPRYKITEKSQAVAFWCDPISGHATLYWYRQILGQGPELLVQFQDESVVDDSQLPKDRFSAERLKGVDSTLKIQPAELGDSAMYLCASSDQRQAGGGFFGPGTRLTVL.

The chain recombines TRBV5-1 with TRBJ2-1, with 8 bases lining up with TRBD1. The CDR3 is 15 amino acids. With 3 bases clipped from V and 2 bases from J, the junction kept 4 bases outside the gene matches. The germline V gene encodes CDR1 SGHRS and CDR2 YFSETQ. In DNA form, the CDR3 reads TGCGCCAGCAGCTCCGACAGGGGAACCTACAATGAGCAGTTCTTC. Its translation: CASSSDRGTYNEQFF.

In its sample, this clone was seen a few times. The rearrangement links TRBV9 to TRBJ1-1; D uncertain. Germline CDR1 reads SGDLS; CDR2 reads YYNGEE. The germline V and J ends were trimmed by 0 bases and 8 bases, with 11 bases remaining between them. The CDR3 is 13 amino acids. The CDR3, as DNA: TGTGCCAGCAGCGTAGTAGTAGGAGGGGAAGCTTTCTTT. This translates into CASSVVVGGEAFF.

The chain links TRBV6-4 to TRBJ2-2; the D is unclear. CDR1 is MRHNA and CDR2 is SNTAGT in the germline V gene. The V end was cut by 2 bases, the J end by 4 bases, with 5 bases between. The CDR3 runs to 13 residues. The CDR3 spells CASSDGLTGELFF. For the CDR3, the DNA is TGTGCCAGCAGTGACGGGCTCACCGGGGAGCTGTTTTTT.

The rearrangement joins TRBV29-1 to TRBJ1-2, with D perhaps TRBD1 (6 bases). CDR3 size: 13 residues. CDR1 is SQVTM and CDR2 is ANQGSEA in the germline V gene. V lost 4 bases to trimming and J lost 3 bases, with 12 bases between them. CDR3 nucleotides: TGCAGCGTTGGGGATACAGGGTACTATGGCTACACCTTC. The encoded protein is CSVGDTGYYGYTF.

This chain uses TRBV19 with TRBJ1-4; D unclear. This CDR3 comprises 14 residues. The V end lost 3 bases, the J end lost 0 bases, and 5 bases lay between the germline ends. Germline assignment: CDR1 LNHDA and CDR2 SQIVND (reference sequence). CDR3 coding DNA: TGTGCCAGTAGTATGAGGCCAACTAATGAAAAACTGTTTTTT. This gives the protein CASSMRPTNEKLFF.

This clone occurred once. The V and J genes are TRBV2 and TRBJ2-3; TRBD2 aligns across 7 bases. The V and J ends lost 6 bases and 5 bases, in that order; junction bases with no gene match: 5. This CDR3 region has 13 residues. The germline CDR1 and CDR2 sequences are SNHLY and FYNNEI. DNA for the CDR3: TGTGCCAGCAGGCGGGAGCAGGTAGATACGCAGTATTTT. Its translation is CASRREQVDTQYF. Filled out from reference TRBV2 and TRBJ2-3, the complete variable domain reads EPEVTQTPSHQVTQMGQEVILRCVPISNHLYFYWYRQILGQKVEFLVSFYNNEISEKSEIFDDQFSVERPDGSNFTLKIRSTKLEDSAMYFCASRREQVDTQYFGPGTRLTVL.

This chain connects TRBV19 to TRBJ2-7; a possible D gene is TRBD1 (5 bases). Germline assignment: CDR1 LNHDA and CDR2 SQIVND (reference sequence). V lost 1 base to trimming and J lost 5 bases, with 9 bases between them. The CDR3 is 13 residues long. CDR3: CASSIAGFHEQYF. The CDR3, as DNA: TGTGCCAGTAGTATAGCAGGGTTCCACGAGCAGTACTTC.

V gene TRBV6-5 combines with J gene TRBJ2-1, with 7 bases fitting TRBD2. The germline gives CDR1 MNHEY, CDR2 SVGAGI. V lost 6 bases, J lost 10 bases, and 15 bases stayed unmatched. This CDR3 comprises 15 residues. The CDR3 loop reads CASSSTRAGWGEQFF. The CDR3 coding sequence is TGTGCCAGCAGCAGCACAAGAGCGGGGTGGGGCGAGCAGTTCTTC.

This clone was picked up a small number of times. This chain joins TRBV6-5 and TRBJ1-1, with D perhaps TRBD1 (5 bases). Germline values: CDR1 MNHEY, CDR2 SVGAGI. The ends were cut back, 7 bases at V and 10 bases at J, with 16 bases in the middle. CDR3 length: 12 residues. CDR3 DNA sequence: TGTGCCAGCATCACCCGGGGGGGTGTAGCTTTCTTT. It codes for CASITRGGVAFF.

This chain connects TRBV28 to TRBJ1-5; D is undetermined. Germline CDR1 MDHEN, CDR2 SYDVKM. V shed 5 bases and J shed 3 bases, with 11 bases lying between them. The CDR3 runs to 14 residues. For the CDR3, the DNA is TGTGCCAGCAGTCCACAGATTGTCAATCAGCCCCAGCATTTT. Its protein product is CASSPQIVNQPQHF.

The chain employs TRBV23-1 and TRBJ1-1, with D possibly being TRBD1 (6 bases). TRBV23-1 carries the ORF label, with uncertain function. The CDR3 contains 15 residues. V lost 3 bases and J lost 4, with 15 bases in between. The CDR3 loop is CASSQRGTCVTEAFF. CDR3 in DNA: TGCGCCAGCAGTCAGAGAGGGACATGCGTCACTGAAGCTTTCTTT.

The chain combines TRBV14 with TRBJ2-3; D gene unclear. The V end was cut by 3 bases, the J end by 6 bases, with 13 bases between. The CDR3 runs 14 residues. Germline lookup yields CDR1 SGHDN and CDR2 FVKESK. The CDR3 DNA sequence: TGTGCCAGCAGCCAGGCCCACTGGGCGGATACGCAGTATTTT. It specifies CASSQAHWADTQYF.

This chain uses TRBV9 with TRBJ2-2; D not resolved. CDR3 length: 14 amino acids. V was shortened by 3 bases and J by 0 bases, with 6 bases between the two germline ends. Germline lookup yields CDR1 SGDLS and CDR2 YYNGEE. The CDR3: CASSATANTGELFF. In nucleotides, the CDR3 is TGTGCCAGCAGCGCAACAGCGAACACCGGGGAGCTGTTTTTT. The entire variable domain, with the rest obtained from reference TRBV9 and TRBJ2-2, is as follows: DSGVTQTPKHLITATGQRVTLRCSPRSGDLSVYWYQQSLDQGLQFLIQYYNGEERAKGNILERFSAQQFPDLHSELNLSSLELGDSALYFCASSATANTGELFFGEGSRLTVL.

The chain recombines TRBV6-1 with TRBJ1-2, with D possibly TRBD1 on 5 matching bases. CDR1 is MNHNS, CDR2 SASEGT, per germline. V lost 4 bases, J lost 10 bases, and 7 bases lay in between. The CDR3 loop spans 10 amino acids. The DNA for the CDR3 is TGTGCCAGCAGTGGGGGGGACTACACCTTC. This codes for CASSGGDYTF.

The chain joins TRBV18 to TRBJ2-7; 10 nucleotides match TRBD1. CDR3 length: 15 residues. CDR1 is KGHSH, CDR2 LQKENI, per germline. V shed 2 bases and J 6 bases; nucleotides not matched to a gene: 7. The CDR3 loop reads CASSPAGTGAPEQYF. CDR3 DNA: TGTGCCAGCTCACCAGCCGGGACAGGGGCCCCCGAGCAGTACTTC.

The rearrangement links TRBV11-3 to TRBJ2-7; TRBD1 is a possible D gene (6 bases). V gave up 4 bases and J gave up 3 bases, with 7 bases separating them. This CDR3 spans 12 amino acids. The germline V gene encodes CDR1 SGHNT and CDR2 YENEEA. In DNA form, the CDR3 reads TGTGCCAGCAGCTCACAGGGCTACGAGCAGTACTTC. Its protein product is CASSSQGYEQYF.

This clone was seen just once. The V gene is TRBV5-1, the J gene TRBJ1-2, with 7 nucleotides matching TRBD1. The ends lost 4 bases at V and 3 bases at J; junction bases unmatched: 3. From germline, CDR1 is SGHRS and CDR2 YFSETQ. The CDR3 extends over 13 amino acids. In DNA, the CDR3 is TGCGCCAGCAGCGTAGGGGGCGACTATGGCTACACCTTC. Its translation is CASSVGGDYGYTF.